The clone carrying this T cell receptor (beta chain) came up once. Germline V gene sequence: CDR1 SGHRS, CDR2 YFSETQ. The length of the CDR3 is 15 residues. The V segment lost 4 bases and the J segment 4 bases; nucleotides outside the gene matches: 9. These data come from a study of blood T cell repertoires in COVID-19. Per the original data handling: Amplifying reference gene primers gave estimates of nucleated cell counts. Clones were sequenced by immunoSEQ multiplex PCR, and TCRdb holds only the in-frame ones, with some missing. The DNA was the basis for D and trimming; V, J and clone size are from that table. The table has around 230,000 clones, about 88% seen once. All enrollees were about 18 to 90 years old and from around 25 US areas. Cohort assignment relied on participant-reported clinical history. Symptom resolution, clearance, or two negative PCRs marked donors in Cohort 3 as recovered.

The source of this sequence is a woman in her thirties who had recovered from COVID-19. This sequence joins TRBV5-1 and TRBJ2-5; 8 bases align to TRBD2. Source material: PBMCs or T cells enriched from blood (not recorded which). The CDR3 sequence is CASSPRASGLETQYF. The CDR3 region has the DNA TGCGCCAGCAGCCCGCGCGCTAGCGGGTTAGAGACCCAGTACTTC. Combining the CDR3 with reference TRBV5-1 and TRBJ2-5 gives the whole variable domain KAGVTQTPRYLIKTRGQQVTLSCSPISGHRSVSWYQQTPGQGLQFLFEYFSETQRNKGNFPGRFSGRQFSNSRSEMNVSTLELGDSALYLCASSPRASGLETQYFGPGTRLLVL.